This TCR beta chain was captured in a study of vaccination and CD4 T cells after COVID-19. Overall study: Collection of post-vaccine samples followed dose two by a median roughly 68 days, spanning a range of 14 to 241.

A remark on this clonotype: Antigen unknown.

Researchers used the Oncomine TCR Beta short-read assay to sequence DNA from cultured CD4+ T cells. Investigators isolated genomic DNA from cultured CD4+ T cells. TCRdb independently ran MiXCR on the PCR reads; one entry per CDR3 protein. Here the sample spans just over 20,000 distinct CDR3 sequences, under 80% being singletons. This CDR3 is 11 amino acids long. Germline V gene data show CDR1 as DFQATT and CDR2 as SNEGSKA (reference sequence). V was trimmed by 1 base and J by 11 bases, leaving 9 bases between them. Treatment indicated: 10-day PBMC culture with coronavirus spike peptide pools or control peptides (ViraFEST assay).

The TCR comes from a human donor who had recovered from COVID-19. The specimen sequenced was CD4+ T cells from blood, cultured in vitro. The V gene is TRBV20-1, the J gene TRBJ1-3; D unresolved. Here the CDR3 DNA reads TGCAGTGCTAGAGCCCCATCCGCCATATATTTT. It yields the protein CSARAPSAIYF.